The rows below give T cell receptor beta chains drawn from one sample of a study of tumor-infiltrating lymphocytes in primary liver carcinoma. TCRdb used MiXCR to reprocess the multiplex PCR reads, holding one entry per CDR3 protein. The table records tens of thousands of distinct CDR3 sequences, 71% of them present only once. The sequencing sample was made of liver tumor tissue from sampling region 5. The receptors stem from a man aged 35 to 55 with primary liver carcinoma and hepatitis B virus infection. The conserved cysteine and the conserved F or W are not part of the CDR3 here. The order of the fields is V gene, J gene, CDR3 protein.

V gene: TRBV6-6; J gene: TRBJ2-2; CDR3 protein: ASSSGPTPDTGGLF
V gene: TRBV29-1; J gene: TRBJ1-3; CDR3 protein: SVGDSGRSTIY
V gene: TRBV4-1; J gene: TRBJ2-7; CDR3 protein: ASSQGGHYKHY
V gene: TRBV7-9; J gene: TRBJ2-1; CDR3 protein: ASSSAPETSGSSSYNEQF
V gene: TRBV6-5; J gene: TRBJ2-1; CDR3 protein: ASSYSSISGSRMF
V gene: TRBV21-1; J gene: TRBJ2-1; CDR3 protein: ASREERSYNEQF
V gene: TRBV6-1; J gene: TRBJ1-2; CDR3 protein: ANSVQPFGVANYGYT
V gene: TRBV6-1; J gene: TRBJ2-6; CDR3 protein: ASTRIADSGANVLT
V gene: TRBV11-2; J gene: TRBJ1-5; CDR3 protein: ASNLVGWLGQPQH
V gene: TRBV4-1; J gene: TRBJ2-1; CDR3 protein: ASSQDRGTSGLLYHEQF
V gene: TRBV5-1; J gene: TRBJ2-5; CDR3 protein: ASSWSRIGEETQY
V gene: TRBV28; J gene: TRBJ2-6; CDR3 protein: ASNPGGAVWANVLT
V gene: TRBV12-5; J gene: TRBJ2-7; CDR3 protein: ANPPGSEQY
V gene: TRBV5-4; J gene: TRBJ2-5; CDR3 protein: ANSSTTIGSGETQY
V gene: TRBV29-1; J gene: TRBJ1-1; CDR3 protein: SVERNSEAF
V gene: TRBV12-3/TRBV12-4; J gene: TRBJ1-1; CDR3 protein: ANGRANTEAF
V gene: TRBV20-1; J gene: TRBJ1-5; CDR3 protein: SARAREGLIQPQH
V gene: TRBV6-5; J gene: TRBJ2-1; CDR3 protein: ANRVYRADNEQF
V gene: TRBV4-1; J gene: TRBJ1-5; CDR3 protein: ASSQGGGSNQPQH
V gene: TRBV19; J gene: TRBJ2-1; CDR3 protein: ASSRGADRGTYNEQF
V gene: TRBV12-5; J gene: TRBJ1-1; CDR3 protein: ASGSGQGKAF
V gene: TRBV5-1; J gene: TRBJ2-2; CDR3 protein: ASSLGANTGELF
V gene: TRBV6-1; J gene: TRBJ2-2; CDR3 protein: ASSDFGLTRAGELF
V gene: TRBV11-2; J gene: TRBJ2-7; CDR3 protein: AGSLTDGALEQY
V gene: TRBV6-5; J gene: TRBJ2-1; CDR3 protein: ASSPRGRLWYNEQF
V gene: TRBV28; J gene: TRBJ2-3; CDR3 protein: ASSTGLVASTDTQY
V gene: TRBV6-5; J gene: TRBJ1-5; CDR3 protein: TSSRIGGAQPQH
V gene: TRBV12-3/TRBV12-4; J gene: TRBJ2-2; CDR3 protein: ASSLLAGVVAGELF
V gene: TRBV11-2; J gene: TRBJ2-7; CDR3 protein: ASSLRLARLEVEQY
V gene: TRBV4-2; J gene: TRBJ2-1; CDR3 protein: ASSQAGPDDEQL
V gene: TRBV6-2/TRBV6-3; J gene: TRBJ2-7; CDR3 protein: VTMEDRGSYGQY
V gene: TRBV11-2; J gene: TRBJ2-1; CDR3 protein: AGSLGVREHF
V gene: TRBV11-3; J gene: TRBJ1-1; CDR3 protein: ASRLAGRTEAF
V gene: TRBV11-1; J gene: TRBJ2-7; CDR3 protein: ASSLETGNGQY
V gene: TRBV11-2; J gene: TRBJ1-2; CDR3 protein: ASILEGNYVYT
V gene: TRBV11-2; J gene: TRBJ2-7; CDR3 protein: ASSLSAREYEQY
V gene: TRBV11-2; J gene: TRBJ2-2; CDR3 protein: ASSSRLASKTGELL
V gene: TRBV6-5; J gene: TRBJ2-7; CDR3 protein: ASSYSGLAVGLYEQY
V gene: TRBV30; J gene: TRBJ2-5; CDR3 protein: AWSGGLETQY
V gene: TRBV11-2; J gene: TRBJ2-5; CDR3 protein: ASSQRPGGEETQY
V gene: TRBV12-3/TRBV12-4; J gene: TRBJ2-4; CDR3 protein: ASSLSWGDIQY